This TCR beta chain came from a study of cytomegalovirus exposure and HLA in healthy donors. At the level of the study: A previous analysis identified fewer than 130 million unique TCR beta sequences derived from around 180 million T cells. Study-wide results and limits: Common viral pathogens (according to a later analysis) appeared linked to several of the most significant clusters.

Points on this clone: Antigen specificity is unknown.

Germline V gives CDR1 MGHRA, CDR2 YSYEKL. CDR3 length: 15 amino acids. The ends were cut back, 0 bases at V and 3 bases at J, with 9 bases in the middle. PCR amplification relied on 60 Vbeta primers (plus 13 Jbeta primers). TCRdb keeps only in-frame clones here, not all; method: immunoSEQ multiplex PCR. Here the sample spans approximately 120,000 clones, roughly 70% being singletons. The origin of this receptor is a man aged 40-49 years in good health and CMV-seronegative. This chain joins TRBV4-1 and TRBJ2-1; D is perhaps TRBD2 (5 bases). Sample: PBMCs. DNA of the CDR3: TGCGCCAGCAGCCAAGAGTCGGGGAGCTACAATGAGCAGTTCTTC. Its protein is CASSQESGSYNEQFF.